Following are 27 T cell receptor beta chains from one sample sequenced in a study of post-analysis software for immune sequencing data. Unique molecular identifiers were present in the TCR beta cDNA libraries. TCRdb processed the PCR reads anew with MiXCR; each CDR3 protein has one entry. The table lists over 700,000 distinct CDR3 sequences, roughly 30% of them singletons. These receptors lack a known antigen. Study-wide points: Controls showed lower frequencies than patients for five TRBV segments, and TRBV5-6, TRBV5-1 and TRBV20-1 were among these.

Sequenced sample: blood. The receptors come from a girl aged 10 to 17 with multiple sclerosis.

This clonotype was recorded many times. J is TRBJ2-5 and V is TRBV20-1; TRBD1 agrees at 7 bases. With 4 bases clipped from V and 7 bases from J, the junction kept 6 bases outside the gene matches. CDR1 is DFQATT, CDR2 SNEGSKA, per germline (reference sequence). This CDR3 is 12 amino acids long. The CDR3 nucleotides are TGCAGTGCTACGGACAGGTCTTGGACCCAGTACTTC. Protein: CSATDRSWTQYF.

This clonotype was picked up many times. V and J are TRBV10-3 and TRBJ2-3; possible D gene TRBD1, 6 bases. CDR1 is ENHRY, CDR2 SYGVKD, per germline. V was pared by 7 bases and J by 5 bases, with 19 bases between. CDR3 size: 15 residues. CDR3 residues: CAITPGQITGDTQYF. The DNA for the CDR3 is TGTGCCATCACCCCCGGACAGATTACCGGAGATACGCAGTATTTT.

This clonotype was seen only a few times. The V call is TRBV5-1, the J call TRBJ2-7; D is ambiguous. This CDR3 region has 13 residues. CDR1 is SGHRS and CDR2 is YFSETQ in the germline V gene. Trimming shortened V by 5 bases and J by 6 bases, and 15 bases separated the two germline ends. CDR3 in DNA: TGCGCCAGCAGTCCACAACCCGGCGGCGAGCAGTACTTC. Its translation: CASSPQPGGEQYF.

The chain couples TRBV7-6 to TRBJ1-1, with D unresolved. Germline V lookup: CDR1 SGHVS, CDR2 FNYEAQ. The CDR3 has 15 amino acids. With 5 bases removed from V and 3 bases from J, the gap between germline ends came to 16 bases. The CDR3 is CASSLSRVGDTEAFF. CDR3 in DNA: TGTGCCAGCAGCCTTAGCCGGGTAGGAGACACTGAAGCTTTCTTT.

This clonotype showed up just a few times. The V call is TRBV13, the J call TRBJ2-1; TRBD1 aligns across 7 bases. Germline values: CDR1 PRHDT, CDR2 FYEKMQ (reference sequence). The V and J ends lost 5 bases and 7 bases, in that order; junction bases with no gene match: 20. The CDR3 loop spans 18 amino acids. In nucleotides, the CDR3 is TGTGCCAGCAGCGTGATGCCCGGGTCAGGGGGTCCTCGGAATGAGCAGTTCTTC. Translating gives CASSVMPGSGGPRNEQFF.

This clonotype has more than one count but fewer than ten. Here the CDR3 reads CASSVDQGYGYTF. The CDR3 region has the DNA TGTGCCAGCAGCGTAGACCAGGGCTATGGCTACACCTTC. J is TRBJ1-2 and V is TRBV9; D may be TRBD1 (5 bases). The V end was cut by 0 bases, the J end by 4 bases, with 7 bases between. CDR1 SGDLS and CDR2 YYNGEE come from the germline V gene. The CDR3 spans 13 residues.

The chain employs TRBV4-3 and TRBJ2-2, with D unclear. CDR1 and CDR2 (germline): LGHNA, YSLEER. This CDR3 is 14 amino acids long. Trimming removed 1 base at V and 6 bases at J, with 9 bases between. In DNA, the CDR3 is TGCGCCAGCAGCCAAGTCCGGTCCTCCGGGGAGCTGTTTTTT. Amino acids: CASSQVRSSGELFF.

This clonotype has only a few counts. This sequence joins TRBV5-1 and TRBJ2-5; 12 positions match TRBD2. The CDR3 is 17 amino acids. Germline loops: CDR1 SGHRS, CDR2 YFSETQ. Trimming took 4 bases from V and 1 from J; bases not matched to a gene: 8. CDR3 coding DNA: TGCGCCAGCAGCCGTAACCCTAGCGGGAGGGCCCAAGAGACCCAGTACTTC. Its translation: CASSRNPSGRAQETQYF.

This chain connects TRBV29-1 to TRBJ1-2; D is possibly TRBD1 (6 bases). The CDR3 covers 15 residues. V was cut by 4 bases and J by 0 bases, with 15 bases left in between. Per germline, CDR1 SQVTM and CDR2 ANQGSEA. The CDR3 nucleotides are TGCAGCGTTGTGGACCCGGACAGAGCTAACTATGGCTACACCTTC. Protein: CSVVDPDRANYGYTF.

V is TRBV6-5 and J is TRBJ1-6; 7 nucleotides agree with TRBD1. The CDR3 is 15 residues long. With 5 bases clipped from V and 8 bases from J, the junction kept 9 bases outside the gene matches. Germline lookup yields CDR1 MNHEY and CDR2 SVGAGI. In DNA, the CDR3 is TGTGCCAGCAGTCTAGGGGGCGGGTGGTATTCACCCCTCCACTTT. Protein sequence: CASSLGGGWYSPLHF.

This chain uses TRBV20-1 with TRBJ2-7, with TRBD2 matching over 10 bases. The J call may be incorrect, as the DNA end agrees better with TRBJ2-5. The CDR3 has 15 residues. Germline CDR1 reads DFQATT; CDR2 reads SNEGSKA (reference sequence). CDR3 in amino acids: CSAGAGTSVSETQYF. The CDR3, as DNA: TGCAGTGCTGGAGCCGGGACTAGCGTTTCAGAGACCCAGTACTTC.

This clonotype was counted ten times or more. The chain joins TRBV29-1 to TRBJ2-3; the D call may be TRBD1 or TRBD2 (5 bases each). CDR3 length: 14 residues. Germline-derived CDR1 and CDR2 are SQVTM and ANQGSEA. Deletions cut 7 bases from V and 6 bases from J, with 20 bases between. The CDR3 is CSARGPAAGDTQYF. CDR3 nucleotides: TGCAGCGCCCGGGGCCCTGCCGCGGGCGATACGCAGTATTTT.

This clonotype was detected only a few times. The junction differs from germline at one of its ends, possibly a read error. The J gene is TRBJ2-7, the V gene TRBV7-8; D remains unclear. Germline V CDR1 and CDR2: SGHVS, FQNEAQ. The length of the CDR3 is 14 residues. The CDR3 DNA reads as TGTGCCAGCAGCTTACAAGCAATCTCCGACGAGCAGTACTTC. It translates to CASSLQAISDEQYF.

To note about this clonotype: A read error may account for a junction end that differs from germline. J is TRBJ2-1 and V is TRBV20-1; no clear D. The CDR3 spans 13 residues. From germline, CDR1 is DFQATT and CDR2 SNEGSKA (reference sequence). Here the CDR3 reads CSASIPTYNERFF. The CDR3 bases are TGCAGTGCGAGTATTCCGACATACAATGAGCGGTTCTTC.

This clonotype was detected only a few times. The V call is TRBV4-3, the J call TRBJ1-1; D is unclear. V was cut by 6 bases and J by 1 base, with 15 bases left in between. This CDR3 is built from 15 residues. The V gene's germline CDR1 is LGHNA and CDR2 YSLEER. The CDR3 DNA follows: TGCGCCAGCAGTCCCCGATTGACCCGGAACACTGAAGCTTTCTTT. Its translation is CASSPRLTRNTEAFF.

This clonotype was observed a handful of times. The rearrangement uses TRBV20-1 and TRBJ2-7; 9 bases map to TRBD1. CDR3 length: 16 residues. Germline V gene sequence: CDR1 DFQATT, CDR2 SNEGSKA (reference sequence). After removal of 0 bases from V and 4 bases from J, the junction contained 10 bases not matched to a gene. The CDR3 reads CSARDISQGAQYEQYF. The CDR3 nucleotides are TGCAGTGCTAGAGATATTTCACAGGGGGCGCAGTACGAGCAGTACTTC.

This clonotype was seen a few times. This chain links TRBV6-6 with TRBJ2-7, with a possible D match to TRBD2 (5 bases). There are 12 residues in the CDR3. V gave up 6 bases and J gave up 5 bases, with 11 bases separating them. Germline V lookup: CDR1 MNHNY, CDR2 SVGAGI (reference sequence). CDR3 region: CASSSDWHEQYF. CDR3 DNA: TGTGCCAGCAGCTCGGACTGGCACGAGCAGTACTTC.

This clonotype was counted a few times. The rearrangement links TRBV11-2 to TRBJ2-3, with 9 nucleotides matching TRBD2. J gave up 3 bases and V 7 bases, and 11 bases lay outside the gene matches. There are 16 residues in the CDR3. Germline CDR1 and CDR2: SGHAT and FQNNGV. Written as DNA, the CDR3 is TGTGCCAGCATTTCTGAGCGGGAGGACTATACAGATACGCAGTATTTT. Translating gives CASISEREDYTDTQYF.

This clonotype has only a few counts. The chain employs TRBV20-1 and TRBJ2-3; 7 bases map to TRBD2. CDR3 size: 17 residues. Germline values: CDR1 DFQATT, CDR2 SNEGSKA (reference sequence). The V gene end was trimmed by 3 bases and the J gene end by 7 bases; junction bases not matched to a gene: 19. CDR3 DNA: TGCAGTGCTAGCGACCCCTTCGGGACTACGCTCAGCAATACGCAGTATTTT. It is translated as CSASDPFGTTLSNTQYF.

With regard to this clonotype: A junction boundary mismatches the germline segment, possibly from a read error. This chain joins TRBV3-1 and TRBJ1-1; D ambiguous. Germline V gives CDR1 LGHDT, CDR2 YNNKEL (reference sequence). The CDR3 loop spans 13 amino acids. The CDR3 here is CASSHTRSTEAFF. CDR3 bases: TGTGCTAGCAGCCATACCCGGAGCACTGAAGCTTTCTTT.

This clonotype was observed a few times. One end of the junction varies from germline; a read error may be responsible. The genes are TRBV7-8 and TRBJ2-1; 15 bases match TRBD2. The V gene's germline CDR1 is SGHVS and CDR2 FQNEAQ. CDR3 length: 17 amino acids. DNA for the CDR3: TGTGCCAGTAGCTCGAAGGGAGGACTAGCGGGAGGGGTTGAGCAGTTCTTC. Translation gives CASSSKGGLAGGVEQFF.

In its sample, this clonotype was seen many times. The chain's CDR3 is CASSFGGSYNEQFF. In nucleotides, the CDR3 is TGTGCCAGCAGTTTTGGGGGTTCCTACAATGAGCAGTTCTTC. V is TRBV12-3 or TRBV12-4 and J is TRBJ2-1; D could derive from TRBD1 or TRBD2 (5 bases each). The V end was cut by 3 bases, the J end by 1 base, with 7 bases between. There are 14 residues in the CDR3.

This CDR3 is CAVQLGASANYGYTF. The CDR3 DNA reads TGTGCCGTCCAGCTCGGGGCCAGTGCTAACTATGGCTACACCTTC. This chain connects TRBV10-3 to TRBJ1-2; possibly TRBD1 for D (5 bases). Germline CDR1 reads ENHRY; CDR2 reads SYGVKD. The CDR3 spans 15 residues. V was cut by 11 bases and J by 0 bases, with 19 bases left in between.

This clonotype was observed a handful of times. The chain couples TRBV20-1 to TRBJ2-5, with 9 nucleotides matching TRBD1. The CDR3 covers 13 residues. With 5 bases clipped from V and 4 bases from J, the junction kept 5 bases outside the gene matches. The germline gives CDR1 DFQATT, CDR2 SNEGSKA (reference sequence). Here the CDR3 reads CSAFLDRGETQYF. The CDR3 coding sequence is TGCAGTGCTTTTTTGGACAGGGGAGAGACCCAGTACTTC.

The chain employs TRBV4-3 and TRBJ2-7; a weak D match, TRBD1 (5 bases). Germline CDR1 is LGHNA and CDR2 is YSLEER. Deletions cut 1 base from V and 4 bases from J, with 8 bases between. The CDR3 consists of 13 residues. CDR3 DNA sequence: TGCGCCAGCAGCCAAGGAAGACAGTACGAGCAGTACTTC. Translated, it gives CASSQGRQYEQYF.

The chain has TRBV9 and TRBJ2-1; TRBD2 matches 9 bases. V shed 0 bases and J 4 bases; nucleotides not matched to a gene: 5. CDR3 length: 16 residues. Germline V gene sequence: CDR1 SGDLS, CDR2 YYNGEE. The CDR3 DNA sequence: TGTGCCAGCAGCGTAGGAACTAGCGGGTTGTACAATGAGCAGTTCTTC. The encoded protein is CASSVGTSGLYNEQFF.

This sequence joins TRBV20-1 and TRBJ1-3; no definite D call. With 6 bases removed from V and 3 bases from J, the gap between germline ends came to 15 bases. CDR3 length: 14 residues. The germline gives CDR1 DFQATT, CDR2 SNEGSKA (reference sequence). CDR3 protein: CSATSAGFGNTIYF. Written as DNA, the CDR3 is TGCAGTGCCACCTCGGCGGGTTTTGGAAACACCATATATTTT.